This TCR beta chain was recorded in a study of breast tumors, draining lymph nodes, adjacent tissues. Study observations and caveats: That most tumor T cells come from lymph nodes remained unproven. Most tumor T cells seemingly derive from lymph node, then expand in tumor.

TCRdb re-derived calls from the multiplex PCR reads in MiXCR, one entry per CDR3 protein. The sample lists tens of thousands of distinct CDR3 sequences; roughly 30% were seen once. The lymph nodes were axillary draining lymph nodes from breast cancer patients. Comments on this clonotype: As yet, its antigen is unknown.

Source material: axillary lymph node tissue. This TCR was recovered from a female donor with breast cancer. Some clones in this sample may be carry-over from other donors' samples.

The CDR3 DNA reads TGTGCCAGCAGCCAAGAGGGGACAGGCCAAAACTATGGCTACACCTTC. Translated: CASSQEGTGQNYGYTF. The chain recombines TRBV4-2 with TRBJ1-2; 8 bases map to TRBD1. This CDR3 has 16 residues. The germline gives CDR1 LGHNA, CDR2 YNFKEQ. Germline trimming cut 0 bases from V and 2 bases from J; bases unmatched to any gene: 5.